These T cell receptor beta chains were read from a single sample in a study of cytomegalovirus exposure and HLA in healthy donors. Sequenced by immunoSEQ multiplex PCR; TCRdb stores in-frame clones only, minus some. The table shows under 150,000 clones, with around 77% occurring only once. Sequenced input: PBMCs. The receptors shown here come from a man in his fifties in good health and CMV-seronegative. Both conserved end residues are part of each CDR3. D genes are given only for firm matches. A clone size is listed for some rows: how often the clone was seen (once, few, many), or a class if it is expanded.

>TRBJ2-1|TRBV4-3|few|.
CASSQEIGGTLNEQFF
TGCGCCAGCAGCCAAGAGATAGGTGGGACACTCAATGAGCAGTTCTTC
>TRBJ1-4|TRBV6-6|.|TRBD1
CASSSGQVLDEKLFF
TGTGCCAGCAGTTCGGGACAGGTCTTGGATGAAAAACTGTTTTTT
>TRBJ2-7|TRBV25-1|.|TRBD1
CASSDSGTVPYEQYF
TGTGCCAGCAGTGACTCAGGGACAGTCCCCTACGAGCAGTACTTC
>TRBJ2-3|TRBV5-4|.|TRBD2
CASKAGDSTDTQYF
TGTGCCAGCAAAGCGGGAGATAGCACAGATACGCAGTATTTT
>TRBJ1-4|TRBV5-1|.|.
CASSSGGAGEKLFF
TGCGCCAGCAGCTCGGGGGGTGCAGGAGAAAAACTGTTTTTT
>TRBJ2-7|TRBV4-3|.|.
CASSQAQVGSEQYF
TGCGCCAGCAGCCAAGCTCAGGTCGGATCCGAGCAGTACTTC
>TRBJ2-7|TRBV7-9|.|.
CASSRSSYEQYF
TGTGCCAGCAGCCGTTCCTCCTACGAGCAGTACTTC
>TRBJ1-1|TRBV28|once|.
CASSLAANTEAFF
TGTGCCAGCAGTTTGGCGGCGAACACTGAAGCTTTCTTT
>TRBJ1-2|TRBV11-1|.|TRBD1
CASSRTATGNYGYTF
TGTGCCAGCAGCCGAACTGCGACAGGGAACTATGGCTACACCTTC
>TRBJ2-7|TRBV7-6|.|TRBD1
CASSLQDRGILGEQYF
TGTGCCAGCAGCTTACAGGACAGGGGAATTCTTGGCGAGCAGTACTTC
>TRBJ2-7|TRBV20-1|.|.
CSARGSYEQYF
TGCAGTGCTAGAGGGAGTTACGAGCAGTACTTC
>TRBJ2-7|TRBV29-1|.|.
CSVQSTGSYEQYF
TGCAGCGTTCAGTCGACAGGATCCTACGAGCAGTACTTC
>TRBJ2-7|TRBV5-1|.|TRBD1
CASSLETGLSSEQYF
TGCGCCAGCAGCTTGGAGACAGGGTTAAGCTCCGAGCAGTACTTC
>TRBJ2-5|TRBV5-1|.|TRBD1
CASSGAGTGGQETQYF
TGCGCCAGCTCGGGGGCTGGGACAGGGGGGCAAGAGACCCAGTACTTC
>TRBJ2-5|TRBV9|once|TRBD2
CASSVEDSGTETQYF
TGTGCCAGCAGCGTAGAGGATAGCGGGACGGAGACCCAGTACTTC
>TRBJ2-5|TRBV2|.|TRBD2
CASSELAGGEETQYF
TGTGCCAGCAGTGAGCTTGCGGGAGGGGAGGAGACCCAGTACTTC
>TRBJ2-7|TRBV11-2|once|TRBD1
CASSFLRDSSYEQYF
TGTGCCAGCAGCTTTCTGAGGGACAGCTCCTACGAGCAGTACTTC
>TRBJ1-5|TRBV28|once|TRBD1
CASSLRDRGYQPQHF
TGTGCCAGCAGCCTCAGGGACAGGGGGTACCAGCCCCAGCATTTT